The entry that follows covers one T cell receptor (beta chain) sequence. This sample was included in a study of blood T cell repertoires in COVID-19. In the study overall: Spain, Italy and the United States supplied samples that represented acute and convalescent COVID-19.

CDR1 and CDR2 (germline): SGHRS, YFSETQ. Trimming left V 3 bases short and J 7 bases short, with 10 bases between. This CDR3 spans 13 amino acids. Profiled with immunoSEQ multiplex PCR; TCRdb holds only in-frame clones, not every one. Counted here are about 250,000 clones, around 89% occurring once; the ten biggest clones make up under 0.95%. This chain joins TRBV5-1 and TRBJ1-4, with D uncertain. The sequence was collected from a man aged 25 to 45 with acute or convalescent COVID-19. Sequencing input: peripheral blood. For the CDR3, the DNA is TGCGCCAGCAGCTACTCATTCGGTGAAAAACTGTTTTTT. It is translated as CASSYSFGEKLFF.